This TCR beta chain appears in the sequencing data of a study of CD8 T cells in ankylosing spondylitis (dated by TCRdb to the late 2010s). With respect to the entire study: The study profiled T cell receptor beta repertoires in healthy donors and ankylosing spondylitis patients to find disease-linked TCR variants. The full study cohort was made up of about 25 ankylosing spondylitis patients and around 100 healthy donors. Peripheral blood samples were taken, and synovial fluid was additionally collected from ankylosing spondylitis patients. General study outcomes and caveats: The disease-linked clones were reported as significantly enriched in matched synovial fluid samples from ankylosing spondylitis patients. In peripheral blood, the disease-linked clones were found at relatively low frequencies and had a CD8+ phenotype. Some of the motif variants had been reported before in the synovial fluid and blood of reactive arthritis patients, a finding that suggests common disease-initiation mechanisms. A TCR beta motif made up of under ten highly homologous amino acid variants appeared to be characteristic of blood from ankylosing spondylitis patients.

The data were produced on an Illumina HiSeq 2500. Quantitative 5'-RACE with molecular barcodes was used to prepare TCR beta libraries. From the authors' description of their analysis: Disease-linked TCR variants were identified with a new computational method built on a probabilistic model of VDJ rearrangement. The raw public reads went through TCRdb reprocessing: fastp at Q25, MiXCR clone calling, in-frame beta chains kept. Rows are unified per CDR3 protein, each entry keeping the most common DNA and genes. These V and J calls originate from TCRdb's pipeline instead of the authors' own analysis. The sample table contains 200,000 or so distinct CDR3 sequences; only one count was recorded for 25% to 30% of them. The ten top clones hold 5% to 8% of the sample. With regard to this clonotype: This clone's antigen is unknown. Per-base quality was not reported, and no clone a single base away is much larger than it.

Sequences DFQATT (CDR1) and SNEGSKA (CDR2) are obtained from the germline V gene (reference sequence). V sheds 6 bases and J sheds 6 bases, leaving 14 bases between their ends. Counted from cysteine to phenylalanine, this CDR3 has 13 amino acids. The sequence is cut down to CDR3 DNA, 39 bases in frame from base 1. The rearranged segments are TRBV20-1 and TRBJ2-2; D gene: possibly TRBD1, on 6 matching bases. The receptor was isolated from a male donor with ankylosing spondylitis or in good health (not recorded which). The sequencing sample was made of blood, either unsorted or a sorted T cell fraction (not recorded which). The nucleotide sequence reads TGCAGTGCCAAGGACAGCGAGTCCGGGGAGCTGTTTTTT. It is translated as CSAKDSESGELFF.